The clone carrying this T cell receptor (beta chain) was counted between two and nine times. Its antigen is not identified. The CDR3 consists of 15 residues. Germline V gene data show CDR1 as SGHNT and CDR2 as YENEEA. Trimming at V came to 5 bases and at J to 5 bases, leaving 10 bases not matched to a gene. The sample belongs to a study of T cell repertoires in cytomegalovirus infection. Study as a whole: Used in the study were CMV epitopes, some recently identified and HLA-C-restricted, others well-studied and HLA-B-restricted. Indicated by public TCR beta signatures were CMV infection and matching HLA type. Study-wide results and limits: CMV-specific TCR beta clonotypes restricted by HLA-C were the ones dominating the ex vivo response. CMV carriers with the relevant HLA were identified by cumulative public TCR beta family frequency.

In TCRdb, the reads were re-called with MiXCR into one record per CDR3 protein. The sample contains 300,000 to 400,000 distinct CDR3 sequences, around 25% of which appear only once. Specimen: cultured PBMCs, collected from culture after CMV antigen stimulation. The chain is built from TRBV11-3 and TRBJ2-5, with TRBD1 matching 8 bases. The clonotype was recovered from a human donor in good health (CMV status not recorded). Some clones in this sample may be carry-over from other donors' samples. CDR3 sequence (DNA): TGTGCCAGCAGCACACACAGGGGGAGCGGGGAGACCCAGTACTTC. This gives the protein CASSTHRGSGETQYF.